This TCR beta chain was captured by sequencing in a study of blood T cell repertoires in COVID-19. Study-wide context: Spain, Italy and the United States supplied samples that represented acute and convalescent COVID-19. The analysed material was cDNA or gDNA that came from T cells, B-cell-depleted T cells, or PBMCs.

As handled by the study authors: Reference gene primer amplification yielded estimated nucleated cell counts. Assay used: immunoSEQ multiplex PCR; TCRdb lists only in-frame clones, some missing. V, J and clone size were drawn from that table, and D and trimming were deduced from the DNA. This table has about 250,000 clones, 70% to 85% appearing once. After removal of 1 base from V and 3 bases from J, the junction contained 3 bases not matched to a gene. This CDR3 contains 16 residues. CDR1 and CDR2 (germline): KGHSH, LQKENI. The sequence derives from a man at least 80 years old with acute or convalescent COVID-19. The source material was peripheral blood. The chain combines TRBV18 with TRBJ2-1; 10 positions match TRBD1. This chain's CDR3 is CASSPLGQGDYNEQFF. The DNA for the CDR3 is TGTGCCAGCTCACCACTTGGACAGGGGGACTACAATGAGCAGTTCTTC.